The rows below give T cell receptor beta chains drawn from one sample of a study of breast tumors, draining lymph nodes, adjacent tissues. One entry per CDR3 protein, called by TCRdb with MiXCR from the multiplex PCR reads. Among about 35,000 distinct CDR3 sequences listed, 36% were seen once. Sequencing was performed on breast tumor tissue. The receptors were sampled from a female donor with breast cancer. Some clones in this sample may be carry-over from other donors' samples. CDR3s include the opening cysteine and the closing phenylalanine or tryptophan. A D gene is named only where the DNA matches it firmly. Clone size is stated in some rows and not others, as once, few, many or a class when expanded.

d_call	v_call	j_call	clone_size	cdr3_nt	cdr3_aa
TRBD1	TRBV6-6	TRBJ2-1	many	TGTGCCAGCAGGGGACAGGGTGAGTGGTTCTTC	CASRGQGEWFF
-	TRBV7-9	TRBJ2-7	many	TGTGCCAGCAGCCTAGGTACAGACCGCCTGTACTTC	CASSLGTDRLYF
TRBD2	TRBV5-6	TRBJ2-7	many	TGTGCCAGCAGCTTTTTCGTCTGGGGGGAGGGACTCGGGCACGAGCAGTACTTC	CASSFFVWGEGLGHEQYF
-	TRBV19	TRBJ1-5	many	TGTGCCAGTAGGGAAACCGGGCTGATCAATCAGCCCCAGCATTTT	CASRETGLINQPQHF
-	TRBV6-1	TRBJ2-3	many	TGTGCCAGCAGTGAGAGGCAGCGCACAGATACGCAGTATTTT	CASSERQRTDTQYF
TRBD2	TRBV7-2	TRBJ2-2	many	TGTGCCAGCAGCTCCAGGGTGGGAGGGGCCGGGGAGCTGTTTTTT	CASSSRVGGAGELFF
TRBD2	TRBV19	TRBJ2-3	-	TGTGCCAGTAGTATAGATATCCACAGCGGGAGGGCCCTAGATACGCAGTATTTT	CASSIDIHSGRALDTQYF
-	TRBV7-9	TRBJ2-3	many	TGTGCCAGCAGCCTGGATACGCAGTATTTT	CASSLDTQYF
TRBD2	TRBV6-6	TRBJ2-5	many	TGTGCCAGCCGCCGACTAGCTAACCGAGAGACCCAGTACTTC	CASRRLANRETQYF
TRBD2	TRBV20-1	TRBJ2-3	-	TGCAGTGCTAGACCCTGGAGCGGGGAGGAAGATACGCAGTATTTT	CSARPWSGEEDTQYF
-	TRBV7-8	TRBJ1-1	-	TGTGCCAGCAGCTTAATGGCTGGGGGAGGGTTCAACACTGAAGCTTTCTTT	CASSLMAGGGFNTEAFF
TRBD1	TRBV28	TRBJ2-7	few	TGTGCCAGCAGTGAGGGGGCGGTGTCCTACGAGCAGTACTTC	CASSEGAVSYEQYF
-	TRBV14	TRBJ2-6	-	TGTGCCAGCAGCCAGATCTCTGGGGCCAACGTCCTGACTTTC	CASSQISGANVLTF
TRBD2	TRBV19	TRBJ2-2	many	TGTGCCAGTAAGCAACTAGCGGGACCTAACACCGGGGAGCTGTTTTTT	CASKQLAGPNTGELFF
TRBD2	TRBV20-1	TRBJ2-3	many	TGCAGTGCCCCGGAAGCGGGAGCGGGTACAGATACGCAGTATTTT	CSAPEAGAGTDTQYF
TRBD2	TRBV7-2	TRBJ2-1	many	TGTGCCAGCAGCAAGGGACTAGCGGGAGGGCCGACTGAGCAGTTCTTC	CASSKGLAGGPTEQFF
-	TRBV20-1	TRBJ2-7	-	TGCAGTGCTAGAGAGCCCCCGGGACAAGACTACGAGCAGTACTTC	CSAREPPGQDYEQYF
TRBD2	TRBV14	TRBJ2-1	once	TGTGCCAGCAGCCCCGGGACTAGCGGGAGGGCCGGGAATGAGCAGTTCTTC	CASSPGTSGRAGNEQFF
TRBD1	TRBV5-4	TRBJ1-4	-	TGTGCCAGCAGCTCGGACAGGGGGCATGAAAAACTGTTTTTT	CASSSDRGHEKLFF
TRBD2	TRBV10-3	TRBJ2-1	-	TGTGCCATCAGTGAGTCCCCCGGGCTAGCGGGAGCGAACAATGAGCAGTTCTTC	CAISESPGLAGANNEQFF
TRBD2	TRBV7-6	TRBJ2-1	many	TGTGCCAGCAGCTTAGCGGCGGGAGGGCCCCACAATGAGCAGTTCTTC	CASSLAAGGPHNEQFF
-	TRBV2	TRBJ2-7	large	TGTGCCAGCAGTGAAGTACCGGGGGCCTACGAGCAGTACTTC	CASSEVPGAYEQYF
TRBD2	TRBV9	TRBJ2-1	-	TGTGCCAGCAGCCCTTCGGGAGGGGACAATGAGCAGTTCTTC	CASSPSGGDNEQFF
-	TRBV2	TRBJ1-2	once	TGTGCCAGCAGTGATCAGAGAACGATTTCGCGCTACACCTTC	CASSDQRTISRYTF
TRBD2	TRBV24-1	TRBJ2-7	medium-sized	TGTGCCACCAGTGATGCGACTAGCGGGAGGTTAGGCGAGCAGTACTTC	CATSDATSGRLGEQYF
-	TRBV11-2	TRBJ2-3	many	TGTGCCAGCAGCTTAGATGGAGTGAGCACAGATACGCAGTATTTT	CASSLDGVSTDTQYF
-	TRBV29-1	TRBJ2-5	-	TGCAGCGTTGAAGACAGGGGGGGAGAGACCCAGTACTTC	CSVEDRGGETQYF
TRBD2	TRBV2	TRBJ2-5	many	TGTGCCAGCAGTCCAACGACTAGCGGGACAGAGACCCAGTACTTC	CASSPTTSGTETQYF
TRBD2	TRBV4-3	TRBJ2-1	many	TGCGCCAGCAGCCAAGATAGCGGGAGTGAGCAGTTCTTC	CASSQDSGSEQFF
TRBD1	TRBV20-1	TRBJ2-1	-	TGCAGTGCTAGAGCCCCGACAGGGGGGTTCAATGAGCAGTTCTTC	CSARAPTGGFNEQFF
-	TRBV5-6	TRBJ2-3	-	TGTGCCAGCAGCATTAGCGGAACCACAGATACGCAGTATTTT	CASSISGTTDTQYF
TRBD2	TRBV3-1	TRBJ2-7	few	TGTGCCAGCAGCCAAGTGGGGGGGATAAGGGACCACTCCTACGAGCAGTACTTC	CASSQVGGIRDHSYEQYF
TRBD2	TRBV7-9	TRBJ2-1	many	TGTGCCAGCAGCTTAAGGCGGACTAGCGGGAGGGCCGGCAATGAGCAGTTCTTC	CASSLRRTSGRAGNEQFF